The 8 T cell receptor beta chains presented below share a single source sample, sequenced in a study of OX40 agonist ivuxolimab in advanced cancers. Clones were sequenced by immunoSEQ multiplex PCR, and TCRdb holds only the in-frame ones, with some missing. Found here are about 110,000 clones, 75% to 95% of them singletons; the top ten hold approximately 0.63%. The input for sequencing was CD4+ or CD8+ T cells sorted from blood, taken in a trial of the OX40 agonist ivuxolimab. The receptors were sampled from an adult with an advanced solid tumor such as melanoma, head and neck, liver or kidney cancer.

The V gene is TRBV5-1, the J gene TRBJ1-1, with D possibly being TRBD1 (5 bases). Germline V gene data show CDR1 as SGHRS and CDR2 as YFSETQ. The CDR3 is 14 amino acids. Trimming took 1 base from V and 4 from J, leaving 11 bases between them. The chain's CDR3 is CASSLWGEATEAFF. CDR3 in DNA: TGCGCCAGCAGCTTGTGGGGGGAGGCCACTGAAGCTTTCTTT.

The V gene is TRBV15, the J gene TRBJ2-5; tentative D call: TRBD1 (6 bases). V was pared by 4 bases and J by 5 bases, with 20 bases between. Germline CDR1 is LNHNV and CDR2 is YYDKDF (reference sequence). CDR3 size: 16 residues. Here the CDR3 reads CATSKEKTGPKETQYF. The DNA for the CDR3 is TGTGCCACCAGCAAGGAGAAAACAGGGCCAAAGGAGACCCAGTACTTC.

This chain joins TRBV11-2 and TRBJ2-5; D gene uncertain. The CDR3 is 15 residues long. The germline V gene encodes CDR1 SGHAT and CDR2 FQNNGV. V was pared by 2 bases and J by 2 bases, with 12 bases between. Here the CDR3 reads CASSLHGPVQETQYF. The CDR3 DNA reads TGTGCCAGCAGCTTACATGGACCAGTACAAGAGACCCAGTACTTC. The full variable domain, with the rest looked up from reference TRBV11-2 and TRBJ2-5, is EAGVAQSPRYKIIEKRQSVAFWCNPISGHATLYWYQQILGQGPKLLIQFQNNGVVDDSQLPKDRFSAERLKGVDSTLKIQPAKLEDSAVYLCASSLHGPVQETQYFGPGTRLLVL.

The gene calls are TRBV30 and TRBJ1-6, with D perhaps TRBD1 (5 bases). V was cut by 4 bases and J by 9 bases, with 13 bases left in between. CDR1 GTSNPN and CDR2 SVGIG come from the germline V gene (reference sequence). The CDR3 has 13 residues. The CDR3 loop is CAWKEGVTSPLHF. CDR3 nucleotide sequence: TGTGCCTGGAAAGAAGGGGTTACTTCACCCCTCCACTTT.

For the CDR3, the DNA is TGTGCCAGCAGTTACACCCTGTCCGGGGAGCTGTTTTTT. Translating it yields CASSYTLSGELFF. The rearrangement uses TRBV6-5 and TRBJ2-2; no definite D call. The length of the CDR3 is 13 residues. Germline CDR1 reads MNHEY; CDR2 reads SVGAGI. Deletions cut 2 bases from V and 6 bases from J, with 7 bases between.

The chain has TRBV11-2 and TRBJ2-2; D remains ambiguous. Between the trimmed V and J ends, which lost 3 bases and 9 bases, there was a span of 5 bases. CDR1 is SGHAT and CDR2 is FQNNGV in the germline V gene. This CDR3 contains 11 residues. The CDR3 DNA follows: TGTGCCAGCAGCTTGATACGGGAGCTGTTTTTT. This sequence encodes CASSLIRELFF.

V usage is TRBV19 and J usage is TRBJ2-6; 7 nucleotides align to TRBD1. CDR3 length equals 18 residues. Germline V gives CDR1 LNHDA, CDR2 SQIVND (reference sequence). The J segment lost 0 bases and the V segment lost 5 bases, leaving 10 bases of the junction unmatched. CDR3 residues: CASSARQGRVSGANVLTF. CDR3 DNA sequence: TGTGCCAGTAGTGCCCGACAGGGTAGGGTCTCTGGGGCCAACGTCCTGACTTTC.

The table lists this clone with a few counts. The rearrangement uses TRBV5-6 and TRBJ1-3; D ambiguous. CDR1 and CDR2 from the germline V gene are SGHDT and YYEEEE. Trimming took 0 bases from V and 0 from J, leaving 13 bases between them. This CDR3 has 17 residues. The CDR3 nucleotides are TGTGCCAGCAGCTTGGCGGCATTAGGGCACTCTGGAAACACCATATATTTT. Protein: CASSLAALGHSGNTIYF. Complete variable domain (other parts from reference TRBV5-6 and TRBJ1-3): DAGVTQSPTHLIKTRGQQVTLRCSPKSGHDTVSWYQQALGQGPQFIFQYYEEEERQRGNFPDRFSGHQFPNYSSELNVNALLLGDSALYLCASSLAALGHSGNTIYFGEGSWLTVV.